These 4 T cell receptor beta chains came from one sample sequenced in a study of regulatory T cells in long-lasting Graves disease. Described time point: newly diagnosed GD, antithyroid drugs for less than 3 months. Generation of the TCR library employed RNA extracted from PBMCs. Construction of TCR beta libraries relied on iRepertoire HTBI primers and on Arm-PCR targeting CDR3 regions. TCRdb redid the calling of the multiplex PCR reads with MiXCR, one entry per CDR3 protein. Among hundreds of thousands of distinct CDR3 sequences listed, around 16% were seen once. The data also belong to a second study, concerning T cells in Graves' hyperthyroidism and ophthalmopathy.

The material sequenced was peripheral blood mononuclear cells (PBMCs), taken at new diagnosis, from a patient treated with antithyroid drugs. These receptors were taken from a woman aged 40 to 49 with Graves disease.

There are a few counts of this clonotype. V usage is TRBV19 and J usage is TRBJ2-7, with no clear D. Deletions cut 4 bases from V and 7 bases from J, with 8 bases between. Germline V CDR1 and CDR2: LNHDA, SQIVND (reference sequence). The CDR3 contains 11 residues. The CDR3 DNA follows: TGTGCCAGTAGTAACTCCTTGGAGCAGTACTTC. The encoded protein is CASSNSLEQYF. Supplemented by reference TRBV19 and TRBJ2-7, the full variable domain reads DGGITQSPKYLFRKEGQNVTLSCEQNLNHDAMYWYRQDPGQGLRLIYYSQIVNDFQKGDIAEGYSVSREKKESFPLTVTSAQKNPTAFYLCASSNSLEQYFGPGTRLTVT.

This clonotype was observed many times. The chain combines TRBV12-3 or TRBV12-4 with TRBJ2-2; 11 nucleotides agree with TRBD2. The V gene end was trimmed by 6 bases and the J gene end by 4 bases; junction bases not matched to a gene: 16. This CDR3 has 19 amino acids. The CDR3 DNA sequence: TGTGCCAGCAGCTCCCCCCGGGGTAGCGGGAGGGCCCTCACCGGGGAGCTGTTTTTT. Its translation is CASSSPRGSGRALTGELFF.

This clonotype was counted at least ten times. The genes are TRBV7-9 and TRBJ2-1, with 7 positions matching TRBD2. The V gene end was trimmed by 5 bases and the J gene end by 0 bases; junction bases not matched to a gene: 7. Germline lookup yields CDR1 SEHNR and CDR2 FQNEAQ (reference sequence). The CDR3 loop spans 16 amino acids. In DNA, the CDR3 is TGTGCCAGCAGCGCCTGGGGCGGGAGCTCCTACAATGAGCAGTTCTTC. Protein sequence: CASSAWGGSSYNEQFF.

This clonotype was seen ten or more times. The chain is built from TRBV10-3 and TRBJ2-3; TRBD2 matches 9 bases. Looked up from germline, CDR1 is ENHRY and CDR2 is SYGVKD. With V trimmed by 0 bases and J by 5 bases, 6 bases remained unmatched. The CDR3 runs 16 residues. Written as DNA, the CDR3 is TGTGCCATCAGTGAGTCCGGGACTAGCACCGGAGATACGCAGTATTTT. It codes for CAISESGTSTGDTQYF.